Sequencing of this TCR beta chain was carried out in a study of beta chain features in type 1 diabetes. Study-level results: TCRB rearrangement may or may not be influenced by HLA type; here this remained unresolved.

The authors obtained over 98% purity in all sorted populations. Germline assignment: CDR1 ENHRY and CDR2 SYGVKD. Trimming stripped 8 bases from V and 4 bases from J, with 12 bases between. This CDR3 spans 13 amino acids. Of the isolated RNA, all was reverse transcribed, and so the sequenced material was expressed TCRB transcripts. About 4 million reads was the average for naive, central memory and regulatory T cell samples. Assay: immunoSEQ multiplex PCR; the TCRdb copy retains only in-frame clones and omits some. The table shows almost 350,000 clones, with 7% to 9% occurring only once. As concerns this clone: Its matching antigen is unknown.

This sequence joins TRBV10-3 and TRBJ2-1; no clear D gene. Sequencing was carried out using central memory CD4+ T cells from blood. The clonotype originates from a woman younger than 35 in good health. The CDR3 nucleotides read TGTGCCATCGCCCTAGGTGCTTACAATGAGCAGTTCTTC. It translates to CAIALGAYNEQFF.